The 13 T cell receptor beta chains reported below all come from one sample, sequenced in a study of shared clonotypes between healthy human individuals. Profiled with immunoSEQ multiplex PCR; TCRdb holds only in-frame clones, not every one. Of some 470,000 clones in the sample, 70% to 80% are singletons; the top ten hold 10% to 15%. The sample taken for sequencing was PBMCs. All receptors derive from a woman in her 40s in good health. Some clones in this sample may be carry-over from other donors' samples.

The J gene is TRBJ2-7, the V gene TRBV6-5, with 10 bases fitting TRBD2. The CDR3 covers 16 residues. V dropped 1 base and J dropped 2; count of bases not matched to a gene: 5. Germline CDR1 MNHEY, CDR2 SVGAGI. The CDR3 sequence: CASSYFSGTSAYEQYF. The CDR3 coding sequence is TGTGCCAGCAGTTACTTCTCCGGGACTAGCGCCTACGAGCAGTACTTC.

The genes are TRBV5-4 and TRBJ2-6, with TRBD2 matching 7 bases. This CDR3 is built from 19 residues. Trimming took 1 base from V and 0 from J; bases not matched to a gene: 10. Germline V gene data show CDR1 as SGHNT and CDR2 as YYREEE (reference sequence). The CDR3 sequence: CASSLWGLADLSGANVLTF. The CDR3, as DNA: TGTGCCAGCAGCTTGTGGGGCCTAGCGGACCTCTCTGGGGCCAACGTCCTGACTTTC.

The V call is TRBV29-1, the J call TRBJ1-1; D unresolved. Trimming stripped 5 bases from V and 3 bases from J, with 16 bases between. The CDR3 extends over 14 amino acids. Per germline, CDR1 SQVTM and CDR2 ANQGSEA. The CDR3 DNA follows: TGCAGCGTTTCGAGTGGGATTCGGGACACTGAAGCTTTCTTT. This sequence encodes CSVSSGIRDTEAFF.

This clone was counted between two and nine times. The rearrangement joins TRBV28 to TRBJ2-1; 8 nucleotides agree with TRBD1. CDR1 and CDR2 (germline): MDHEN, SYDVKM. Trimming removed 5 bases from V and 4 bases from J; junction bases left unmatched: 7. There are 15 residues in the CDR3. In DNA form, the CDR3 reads TGTGCCAGCAGTCCTACAGGGGGGTGGTACAATGAGCAGTTCTTC. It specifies CASSPTGGWYNEQFF.

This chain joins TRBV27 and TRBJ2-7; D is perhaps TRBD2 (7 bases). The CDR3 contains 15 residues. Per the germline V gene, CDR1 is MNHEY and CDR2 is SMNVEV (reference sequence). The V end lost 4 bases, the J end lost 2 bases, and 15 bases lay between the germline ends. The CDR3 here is CASSSPRGATYEQYF. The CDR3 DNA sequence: TGTGCCAGCAGTTCCCCCCGGGGGGCGACCTACGAGCAGTACTTC.

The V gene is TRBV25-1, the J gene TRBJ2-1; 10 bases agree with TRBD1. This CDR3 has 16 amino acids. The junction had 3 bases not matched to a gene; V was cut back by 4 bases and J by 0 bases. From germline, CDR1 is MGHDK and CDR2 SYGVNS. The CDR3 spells CASSAWTGGSYNEQFF. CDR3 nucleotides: TGTGCCAGCAGTGCCTGGACAGGGGGCTCCTACAATGAGCAGTTCTTC.

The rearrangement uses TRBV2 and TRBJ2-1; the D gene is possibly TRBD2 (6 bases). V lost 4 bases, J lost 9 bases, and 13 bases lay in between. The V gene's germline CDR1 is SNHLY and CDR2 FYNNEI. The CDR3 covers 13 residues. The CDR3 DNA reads TGTGCCAGCAGTGCCCTGAAAGCGGGTGAGCAGTTCTTC. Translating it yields CASSALKAGEQFF.

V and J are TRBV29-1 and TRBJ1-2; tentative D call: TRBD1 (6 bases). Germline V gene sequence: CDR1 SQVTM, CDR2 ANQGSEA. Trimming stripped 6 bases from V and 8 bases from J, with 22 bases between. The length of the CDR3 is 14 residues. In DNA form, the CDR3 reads TGCAGCGTCGGAGGGACAATAACCGGAGGAGGCTACACCTTC. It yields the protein CSVGGTITGGGYTF. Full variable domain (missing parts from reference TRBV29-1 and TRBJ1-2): SAVISQKPSRDICQRGTSLTIQCQVDSQVTMMFWYRQQPGQSLTLIATANQGSEATYESGFVIDKFPISRPNLTFSTLTVSNMSPEDSSIYLCSVGGTITGGGYTFGSGTRLTVV.

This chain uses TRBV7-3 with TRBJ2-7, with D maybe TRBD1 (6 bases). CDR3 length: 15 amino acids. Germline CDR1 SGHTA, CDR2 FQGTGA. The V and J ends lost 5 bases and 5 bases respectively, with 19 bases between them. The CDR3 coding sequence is TGTGCCAGCAGCGTACGCCGGGACAACGTACACGAGCAGTACTTC. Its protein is CASSVRRDNVHEQYF.

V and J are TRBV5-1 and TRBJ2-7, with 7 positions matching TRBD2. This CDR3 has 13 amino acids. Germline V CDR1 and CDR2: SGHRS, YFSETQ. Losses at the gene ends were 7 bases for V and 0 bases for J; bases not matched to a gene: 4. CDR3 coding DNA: TGCGCCAGCCGAGCGGGAACCTCCTACGAGCAGTACTTC. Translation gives CASRAGTSYEQYF.

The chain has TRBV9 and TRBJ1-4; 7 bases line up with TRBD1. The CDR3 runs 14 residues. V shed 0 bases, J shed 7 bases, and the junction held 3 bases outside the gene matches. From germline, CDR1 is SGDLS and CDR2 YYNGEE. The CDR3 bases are TGTGCCAGCAGCGTAGGGACAGGCCTTGAAAAACTGTTTTTT. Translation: CASSVGTGLEKLFF.

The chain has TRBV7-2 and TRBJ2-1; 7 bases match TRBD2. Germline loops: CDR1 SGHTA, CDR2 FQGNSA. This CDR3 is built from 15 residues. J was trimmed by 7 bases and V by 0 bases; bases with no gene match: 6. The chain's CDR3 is CASSLAAGALNEQFF. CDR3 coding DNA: TGTGCCAGCAGCTTAGCTGCGGGAGCTTTAAATGAGCAGTTCTTC. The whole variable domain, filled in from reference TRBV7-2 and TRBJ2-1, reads GAGVSQSPSNKVTEKGKDVELRCDPISGHTALYWYRQSLGQGLEFLIYFQGNSAPDKSGLPSDRFSAERTGGSVSTLTIQRTQQEDSAVYLCASSLAAGALNEQFFGPGTRLTVL.

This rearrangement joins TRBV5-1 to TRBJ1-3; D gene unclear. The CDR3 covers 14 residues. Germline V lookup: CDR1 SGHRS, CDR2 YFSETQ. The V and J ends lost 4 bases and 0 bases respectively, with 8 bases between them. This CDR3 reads CASSPGSSGNTIYF. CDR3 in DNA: TGCGCCAGCAGCCCCGGGAGCTCTGGAAACACCATATATTTT.